A selection of T cell receptor beta chains follows, all from one sample in a study of blood T cell repertoires in COVID-19. The table came from immunoSEQ multiplex PCR; TCRdb's copy has only in-frame clones and leaves some out. The repertoire has some 370,000 clones, 80% to 90% of them found once; the top ten carry more than 9%. Sample: peripheral blood. The origin of the receptors is a woman aged 25 to 39 with COVID-19, enrolled during active disease. CDR3s include the opening cysteine and the closing phenylalanine or tryptophan. The D gene is left open where the match is weak. The listing skips clone size in some rows; elsewhere it reads once, few, many or a size class.

V gene,D gene,J gene,clone size,CDR3 DNA,CDR3 protein
TRBV10-1,NA,TRBJ2-5,NA,TGCGCCAGCAGTTCACAGGGAGACGAGACCCAGTACTTC,CASSSQGDETQYF
TRBV5-1,NA,TRBJ2-2,NA,TGCGCCAGCAGCTTGGAGCCGGGATACGGGGAGCTGTTTTTT,CASSLEPGYGELFF
TRBV10-3,NA,TRBJ1-5,NA,TGTGCCATCAGTGAGAGAGGGCCCAATCAGCCCCAGCATTTT,CAISERGPNQPQHF
TRBV19,NA,TRBJ2-1,NA,TGTGCCAGTAGTACACAGGGAGTAAGGGGCAATGAGCAGTTCTTC,CASSTQGVRGNEQFF
TRBV2,NA,TRBJ1-3,NA,TGTGCCAGCAAGCGAGGGACACGTGGAAACACCATATATTTT,CASKRGTRGNTIYF
TRBV28,NA,TRBJ2-7,NA,TGTGCCAGCCTCGGGTTAACCTACGAGCAGTACTTC,CASLGLTYEQYF
TRBV5-1,NA,TRBJ1-1,NA,TGCGCCAGCAGCACCTTATCTGCGGTCAACACTGAAGCTTTCTTT,CASSTLSAVNTEAFF
TRBV6-1,TRBD1,TRBJ1-2,NA,TGTGCCAGCACCCCCAGGGGGCATGGCTACACCTTC,CASTPRGHGYTF
TRBV19,TRBD2,TRBJ2-4,NA,TGTGCCAGTATATTCGGGAGGAACATTCAGTACTTC,CASIFGRNIQYF
TRBV7-9,NA,TRBJ2-4,NA,TGTGCCAGCAGCCTCGCGGGACTTAAGGACATTCAGTACTTC,CASSLAGLKDIQYF
TRBV19,TRBD1,TRBJ2-3,NA,TGTGCCAGTAGGCACAGGGGCCTCTTCACAGATACGCAGTATTTT,CASRHRGLFTDTQYF
TRBV6-4,TRBD2,TRBJ2-2,NA,TGTGCCAGCAGTGACCGGGGCGGGAGCGTCACCGGGGAGCTGTTTTTT,CASSDRGGSVTGELFF
TRBV4-1,TRBD1,TRBJ2-5,few,TGCGCCAGCAGCGTCCGGGACAGGCTCGCCCAAGAGACCCAGTACTTC,CASSVRDRLAQETQYF
TRBV6-5,TRBD2,TRBJ2-1,NA,TGTGCCAGCAGTTTCCTAGCGGGCGGGTCGGATGAGCAGTTCTTC,CASSFLAGGSDEQFF
TRBV7-9,TRBD2,TRBJ2-7,NA,TGTGCCAGCAGCCTAACTAGCGGTGAATTGGAGCAGTACTTC,CASSLTSGELEQYF
TRBV9,NA,TRBJ1-2,NA,TGTGCCAGCAGCGTTGGAGCTATCGACAGCTATGGCTACACCTTC,CASSVGAIDSYGYTF
TRBV5-1,TRBD1,TRBJ1-2,once,TGCGCCAGCACCCCTTTGGGACAGGGGGCGCCGGGCTACACCTTC,CASTPLGQGAPGYTF
TRBV18,NA,TRBJ2-7,NA,TGTGCCAGCTCGCCCTCGGGGACTCTTTCCTACGAGCAGTACTTC,CASSPSGTLSYEQYF
TRBV19,TRBD2,TRBJ2-7,NA,TGTGCCAGTAGTATACTCGGGACTAGCTACGAGCAGTACTTC,CASSILGTSYEQYF
TRBV5-4,NA,TRBJ1-1,once,TGTGCCAGCAGATCTCAGGGGCCGAACACTGAAGCTTTCTTT,CASRSQGPNTEAFF
TRBV6-2/TRBV6-3,TRBD2,TRBJ2-7,NA,TGTGCCAGCAGCCCCCGGACTAGCGGGAGGGCCAACGTTGTGCAGTACTTC,CASSPRTSGRANVVQYF
TRBV5-4,NA,TRBJ1-6,NA,TGTGCCAGCAGCTTGGAGAGGAATAATTCACCCCTCCACTTT,CASSLERNNSPLHF
TRBV7-9,NA,TRBJ2-2,once,TGTGCCAGCAGCCCGCGGGGCGACACCGGGGAGCTGTTTTTT,CASSPRGDTGELFF
TRBV5-3,NA,TRBJ2-3,NA,TGTGCCAGAAGGTGGGCGGGCGCCACAGATACGCAGTATTTT,CARRWAGATDTQYF
TRBV6-5,NA,TRBJ1-3,NA,TGTGCCGGAGCGACAGGCTCTGGAAACACCATATATTTT,CAGATGSGNTIYF
TRBV28,NA,TRBJ1-1,NA,TGTGCCAGCAGTTTATTCGGCGGGGTAGAAGCTTTCTTT,CASSLFGGVEAFF
TRBV19,TRBD1,TRBJ2-2,NA,TGTGCCAGTAGCACGCAGGGGGCGCGGTCCGGGGAGCTGTTTTTT,CASSTQGARSGELFF
TRBV7-6,NA,TRBJ2-5,NA,TGTGCCAGCAGCTTAGCGGTCGGAGGGTTGGGAGAGACCCAGTACTTC,CASSLAVGGLGETQYF
TRBV29-1,NA,TRBJ2-7,once,TGCAGCGTTGCCCAATTAACTACCTCCTACGAGCAGTACTTC,CSVAQLTTSYEQYF
TRBV20-1,TRBD2,TRBJ2-7,NA,TGCAGTGCTAGTGCCCAGCGGGGTGGGTACGAGCAGTACTTC,CSASAQRGGYEQYF
TRBV5-6,NA,TRBJ2-7,NA,TGTGCCAGCAGCTCAGAGCGGCGAACTCCCTATTACGAGCAGTACTTC,CASSSERRTPYYEQYF
TRBV5-1,NA,TRBJ1-3,NA,TGCGCCAGCAGCTTGTCCCCGCGGAACACCATATATTTT,CASSLSPRNTIYF
TRBV6-6,TRBD2,TRBJ2-7,NA,TGTGCCAGCAGTTACTCGAGGGAGGGATCCTACGAGCAGTACTTC,CASSYSREGSYEQYF
TRBV10-3,NA,TRBJ1-4,NA,TGTGCCACGATGGCAACAACTAATGAAAAACTGTTTTTT,CATMATTNEKLFF
TRBV14,TRBD2,TRBJ2-3,NA,TGTGCCAGCAGCCCTAGCGGGAGTTGGGCAGATACGCAGTATTTT,CASSPSGSWADTQYF
TRBV7-8,NA,TRBJ2-2,NA,TGTGCCAGCAGCAATATCAACACCGGGGAGCTGTTTTTT,CASSNINTGELFF
TRBV5-4,NA,TRBJ2-3,NA,TGTGCCAGCAGCCCCGAGCGGGCCCGCACAGATACGCAGTATTTT,CASSPERARTDTQYF
TRBV3-1/TRBV3-2,TRBD1,TRBJ2-7,once,TGTGCCAGCAGCCAAGGAAGACCGGGACAGGGGGCGACCAGGGAGCAGTACTTC,CASSQGRPGQGATREQYF
TRBV5-1,TRBD1,TRBJ2-6,NA,TGCGCCAGCAGCTGGGGACAGGGGGGCTCTGGGGCCAACGTCCTGACTTTC,CASSWGQGGSGANVLTF
TRBV4-1,NA,TRBJ1-3,NA,TGCGCCAGCAGCCAAGATGCACGGCGGGGAAACACCATATATTTT,CASSQDARRGNTIYF
TRBV7-9,TRBD1,TRBJ1-2,NA,TGTGCCAGCAGCTCCTCTCGGGACAGGGAAGGGTTCGGCTACACCTTC,CASSSSRDREGFGYTF
TRBV30,TRBD2,TRBJ2-4,NA,TGTGCCTGGAGTCTTATGTTTGGGGGGGGAGCCAAAAACATTCAGTACTTC,CAWSLMFGGGAKNIQYF
TRBV28,TRBD1,TRBJ2-7,NA,TGTGCCAGCAGTCGTCCGGGACAGGGTTACGAGCAGTACTTC,CASSRPGQGYEQYF
TRBV5-1,TRBD1,TRBJ2-5,once,TGCGCCAGCAGCCCCCACCGGACAGGGAGGGAGACCCAGTACTTC,CASSPHRTGRETQYF
TRBV24-1,TRBD2,TRBJ2-1,NA,TGTGCCACCAGTGATTTGCCTAGCGGGAGTGGTAATGAGCAGTTCTTC,CATSDLPSGSGNEQFF
TRBV19,TRBD1,TRBJ1-5,NA,TGTGCCAGTAGGCGACAGGGGTCCAATCAGCCCCAGCATTTT,CASRRQGSNQPQHF
TRBV5-4,TRBD2,TRBJ2-1,NA,TGTGCCAGCAGACCTCTAGCGGGAGGGCCCTACAATGAGCAGTTCTTC,CASRPLAGGPYNEQFF
TRBV7-3,NA,TRBJ2-3,NA,TGTGCCAGCAGCTTATCGACAGCAGATACGCAGTATTTT,CASSLSTADTQYF
TRBV16,NA,TRBJ2-1,NA,TGTGCCAGCAGCCAATTAGGAGAGACAGGGCAGTTCTTC,CASSQLGETGQFF
TRBV20-1,TRBD2,TRBJ2-3,once,TGCAGTGCTAGTAAGGGGAGGGGATCCACAGATACGCAGTATTTT,CSASKGRGSTDTQYF
TRBV2,TRBD2,TRBJ2-3,NA,TGTGCCAGCAGTGACCTAGCGGGAGGGCCGGGTGCAGATACGCAGTATTTT,CASSDLAGGPGADTQYF
TRBV6-5,NA,TRBJ1-3,NA,TGTGCCAGCAGTCGTACAGGGTTGGAAAACACCATATATTTT,CASSRTGLENTIYF
TRBV24-1,NA,TRBJ1-1,NA,TGTGCCACCAGTGATTCGGGACACTTGAACACTGAAGCTTTCTTT,CATSDSGHLNTEAFF
TRBV20-1,NA,TRBJ2-5,NA,TGCAGTGCTAGTCCGGGACATGGGAATTTTGAGACCCAGTACTTC,CSASPGHGNFETQYF